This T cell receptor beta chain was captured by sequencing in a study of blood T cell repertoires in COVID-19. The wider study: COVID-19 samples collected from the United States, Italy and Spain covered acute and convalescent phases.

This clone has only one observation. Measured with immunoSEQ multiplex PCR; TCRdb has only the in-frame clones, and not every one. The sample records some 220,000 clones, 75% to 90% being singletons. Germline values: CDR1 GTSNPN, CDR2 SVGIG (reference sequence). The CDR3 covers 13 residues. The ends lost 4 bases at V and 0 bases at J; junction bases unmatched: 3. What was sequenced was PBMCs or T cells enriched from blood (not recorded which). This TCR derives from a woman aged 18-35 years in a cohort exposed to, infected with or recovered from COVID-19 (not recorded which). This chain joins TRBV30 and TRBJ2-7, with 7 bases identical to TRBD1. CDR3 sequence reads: CAWNRDSSYEQYF. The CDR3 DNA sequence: TGTGCCTGGAACCGGGACAGCTCCTACGAGCAGTACTTC.